A single sample gave rise to the 26 T cell receptor beta chains below, sequenced in a study of T cells in tuberculosis. Sequencing was performed with immunoSEQ multiplex PCR; in TCRdb, only in-frame clones are kept and a portion is missing. The table has 37,000 or so clones, 94% seen once; the top ten hold around 10%. The sequenced sample consisted of PBMCs. All receptors come from a donor aged 10 to 29 with latent tuberculosis or without tuberculosis infection. Some clones in this sample may be carry-over from other donors' samples.

The chain employs TRBV5-1 and TRBJ1-4; a possible D gene is TRBD1 (5 bases). Germline-derived CDR1 and CDR2 are SGHRS and YFSETQ. Trimming took off 5 bases at V and 5 bases at J, with 13 bases between the two ends. The CDR3 loop spans 14 amino acids. The DNA for the CDR3 is TGCGCCAGCAGGAAGGTCACAGGCAATGAAAAACTGTTTTTT. Its translation is CASRKVTGNEKLFF.

The chain uses TRBV27 and TRBJ2-2; 8 bases line up with TRBD1. The CDR3 has 16 amino acids. Germline-derived CDR1 and CDR2 are MNHEY and SMNVEV (reference sequence). Trimming cost V 4 bases and J 4 bases; bases outside gene matches: 8. For the CDR3, the DNA is TGTGCCAGCAGTTACTACGACAGGGGCTCCACCGGGGAGCTGTTTTTT. Encoded protein: CASSYYDRGSTGELFF.

The chain links TRBV6-1 to TRBJ2-7, with D perhaps TRBD2 (6 bases). CDR1 and CDR2 from the germline V gene are MNHNS and SASEGT. Trimming removed 3 bases at V and 3 bases at J, with 12 bases between. The CDR3 sequence is 14 residues long. The CDR3 DNA reads TGTGCCAGCAGTGAGCCCGGGGGAGGCTACGAGCAGTACTTC. It encodes CASSEPGGGYEQYF.

This chain joins TRBV19 and TRBJ1-2; no definite D call. CDR3 length: 14 amino acids. The germline V gene encodes CDR1 LNHDA and CDR2 SQIVND (reference sequence). Trimming pared 6 bases from V and 1 base from J, leaving 12 bases between. The chain's CDR3 is CASRSYNGNYGYTF. The CDR3 coding sequence is TGTGCCAGTAGATCCTATAACGGTAACTATGGCTACACCTTC.

This rearrangement joins TRBV7-6 to TRBJ1-5; D is possibly TRBD1 (6 bases). The V gene lost 0 bases and the J gene lost 10 bases, with 13 bases spanning the gap. Germline assignment: CDR1 SGHVS and CDR2 FNYEAQ. The CDR3 has 14 amino acids. CDR3 sequence: CASSLARGGGPQHF. The CDR3 nucleotides read TGTGCCAGCAGCTTAGCGCGGGGAGGGGGTCCCCAGCATTTT.

The J gene is TRBJ1-1, the V gene TRBV19; possible D gene TRBD1, 5 bases. The CDR3 runs 13 residues. Germline loops: CDR1 LNHDA, CDR2 SQIVND (reference sequence). Deletions cut 5 bases from V and 11 bases from J, with 18 bases between. The CDR3 spells CASSPGLTGEAFF. DNA of the CDR3: TGTGCCAGTAGTCCGGGACTGACGGGGGAGGCTTTCTTT.

The chain combines TRBV7-2 with TRBJ2-3; D remains ambiguous. The CDR3 length is 13 residues. V dropped 5 bases and J dropped 0 bases, with 6 bases sitting between them. Germline CDR1 reads SGHTA; CDR2 reads FQGNSA. CDR3 in DNA: TGTGCCAGCAGCCCCTCTAGCACAGATACGCAGTATTTT. Translation gives CASSPSSTDTQYF.

This clone was recorded only once. The rearrangement links TRBV11-2 to TRBJ2-7, with D uncertain. This CDR3 comprises 16 residues. V was trimmed by 8 bases and J by 0 bases, leaving 20 bases between them. CDR1 and CDR2 (germline): SGHAT, FQNNGV. The CDR3 is CASSEGPGLSSYEQYF. The CDR3 region has the DNA TGTGCCAGCTCTGAAGGCCCAGGCCTGAGCTCCTACGAGCAGTACTTC.

The CDR3 protein is CASSSSRQGLEQYV. The CDR3, as DNA: TGTGCCAGTAGCAGCAGCCGACAGGGATTAGAGCAGTACGTC. The gene calls are TRBV5-4 and TRBJ2-7; 7 positions match TRBD1. V dropped 8 bases and J dropped 7; count of bases not matched to a gene: 15. The CDR3 has 14 amino acids. Germline lookup yields CDR1 SGHNT and CDR2 YYREEE (reference sequence).

The chain links TRBV7-8 to TRBJ1-5, with D possibly TRBD1 on 6 matching bases. Per the germline V gene, CDR1 is SGHVS and CDR2 is FQNEAQ. The ends were cut back, 5 bases at V and 6 bases at J, with 17 bases in the middle. The CDR3 loop spans 15 amino acids. CDR3 DNA sequence: TGTGCCAGCAGCGTACGATCAGGGGACCTTCAGCCCCAGCATTTT. This gives the protein CASSVRSGDLQPQHF.

The rearrangement joins TRBV25-1 to TRBJ1-2, with 7 nucleotides matching TRBD1. Germline-derived CDR1 and CDR2 are MGHDK and SYGVNS. CDR3 length equals 12 residues. J lost 3 bases, V lost 6 bases, and 1 base had no gene match. The CDR3, as DNA: TGTGCCAGCAGAGACAGGGACTATGGCTACACCTTC. Translation: CASRDRDYGYTF.

This rearrangement joins TRBV18 to TRBJ2-1; 14 bases are shared with TRBD2. The CDR3 loop spans 17 amino acids. The V segment lost 4 bases and the J segment 6 bases; nucleotides outside the gene matches: 8. Germline CDR1 and CDR2: KGHSH and LQKENI. CDR3 loop: CASSRGLAGAPGNEQFF. DNA for the CDR3: TGTGCCAGCTCACGGGGACTAGCGGGGGCTCCGGGCAATGAGCAGTTCTTC.

The rearrangement uses TRBV7-2 and TRBJ1-6, with a tentative D call TRBD1 (6 bases). The length of the CDR3 is 14 residues. CDR1 SGHTA and CDR2 FQGNSA come from the germline V gene. V lost 5 bases to trimming and J lost 7 bases, with 12 bases between them. CDR3: CASSEQGRNSPLHF. As DNA, the CDR3 is TGTGCCAGCAGCGAACAGGGTCGGAATTCACCCCTCCACTTT.

This sequence joins TRBV4-3 and TRBJ2-1, with 15 nucleotides matching TRBD2. The V and J ends lost 1 base and 9 bases, in that order; junction bases with no gene match: 4. The CDR3 loop spans 16 amino acids. Germline CDR1 LGHNA, CDR2 YSLEER. Written as DNA, the CDR3 is TGCGCCAGCAGCCAAGGGACTAGCGGGGGGGCGGTTGAGCAGTTCTTC. Amino acid sequence: CASSQGTSGGAVEQFF.

The chain uses TRBV10-3 and TRBJ2-1; 13 bases match TRBD2. The CDR3 is made up of 15 amino acids. Germline loops: CDR1 ENHRY, CDR2 SYGVKD. J lost 5 bases, V lost 7 bases, and 5 bases had no gene match. DNA of the CDR3: TGTGCCATCACCCCGGGACTAGCGGGGAACAATGAGCAGTTCTTC. This codes for CAITPGLAGNNEQFF.

This chain uses TRBV27 with TRBJ2-3, with no clear D. The CDR3 sequence is 14 residues long. Trimming took 3 bases from V and 1 from J, leaving 8 bases between them. Germline V gene lookup returns CDR1 MNHEY and CDR2 SMNVEV (reference sequence). This CDR3 reads CASSFLSRTDTQYF. CDR3 nucleotide sequence: TGTGCCAGCAGTTTCCTCAGTCGCACAGATACGCAGTATTTT.

The chain has TRBV4-3 and TRBJ2-2; TRBD2 aligns across 11 bases. The V segment lost 4 bases and the J segment 1 base; nucleotides outside the gene matches: 5. Germline V gene sequence: CDR1 LGHNA, CDR2 YSLEER. The CDR3 is 17 residues long. CDR3 amino acids: CASSLSTSGKNTGELFF. DNA for the CDR3: TGCGCCAGCAGCCTTTCGACTAGCGGGAAGAACACCGGGGAGCTGTTTTTT.

This chain connects TRBV7-3 to TRBJ1-1; D is unclear. The ends were cut back, 4 bases at V and 1 base at J, with 7 bases in the middle. The CDR3 contains 13 residues. The germline V gene encodes CDR1 SGHTA and CDR2 FQGTGA. CDR3 loop: CASSSSGNTEAFF. DNA of the CDR3: TGTGCCAGCAGCTCTAGTGGGAACACTGAAGCTTTCTTT.

The chain employs TRBV28 and TRBJ1-2; a weak D match, TRBD1 (5 bases). CDR3 length: 14 residues. The V end lost 6 bases, the J end lost 3 bases, and 14 bases lay between the germline ends. Germline CDR1 reads MDHEN; CDR2 reads SYDVKM. This chain's CDR3 is CASRPVGRDYGYTF. CDR3 in DNA: TGTGCCAGCAGGCCGGTCGGCAGGGACTATGGCTACACCTTC.

The genes are TRBV7-2 and TRBJ1-5; TRBD1 matches 7 bases. V shed 0 bases, J shed 7 bases, and the junction held 6 bases outside the gene matches. The CDR3 is 15 amino acids. Germline V gene lookup returns CDR1 SGHTA and CDR2 FQGNSA. CDR3 amino acids: CASSLAGGAGQPQHF. The CDR3 DNA follows: TGTGCCAGCAGCTTAGCAGGGGGCGCGGGACAGCCCCAGCATTTT. The full variable domain, in which reference TRBV7-2 and TRBJ1-5 provide the parts outside the CDR3, is GAGVSQSPSNKVTEKGKDVELRCDPISGHTALYWYRQSLGQGLEFLIYFQGNSAPDKSGLPSDRFSAERTGGSVSTLTIQRTQQEDSAVYLCASSLAGGAGQPQHFGDGTRLSIL.

The chain couples TRBV19 to TRBJ2-3; D is unclear. The germline V and J ends were trimmed by 0 bases and 2 bases, with 6 bases remaining between them. Per the germline V gene, CDR1 is LNHDA and CDR2 is SQIVND (reference sequence). There are 14 residues in the CDR3. The CDR3 DNA follows: TGTGCCAGTAGTATAGAGCGGTACACAGATACGCAGTATTTT. Protein sequence: CASSIERYTDTQYF.

This sequence joins TRBV19 and TRBJ2-1, with D unresolved. The germline CDR1 and CDR2 sequences are LNHDA and SQIVND (reference sequence). Trimming removed 0 bases at V and 4 bases at J, with 10 bases between. The CDR3 spans 15 residues. The CDR3 protein is CASSIDPILYNEQFF. CDR3 nucleotides: TGTGCCAGTAGTATAGATCCTATTCTTTACAATGAGCAGTTCTTC.

V gene TRBV2 combines with J gene TRBJ1-6; D gene unclear. This CDR3 is 18 amino acids long. With 6 bases removed from V and 0 bases from J, the gap between germline ends came to 18 bases. CDR1 is SNHLY, CDR2 FYNNEI, per germline. The CDR3 nucleotides are TGTGCCAGCAGCCTCGAAAATGACGGGAGCTCCTATAATTCACCCCTCCACTTT. It specifies CASSLENDGSSYNSPLHF. The full variable domain, rest sourced from reference TRBV2 and TRBJ1-6, is EPEVTQTPSHQVTQMGQEVILRCVPISNHLYFYWYRQILGQKVEFLVSFYNNEISEKSEIFDDQFSVERPDGSNFTLKIRSTKLEDSAMYFCASSLENDGSSYNSPLHFGNGTRLTVT.

The chain couples TRBV19 to TRBJ2-5; D gene ambiguous. CDR1 and CDR2 from the germline V gene are LNHDA and SQIVND (reference sequence). V shed 1 base and J shed 3 bases, with 3 bases lying between them. The CDR3 length is 12 residues. In nucleotides, the CDR3 is TGTGCCAGTAGTATAGGAGAAGAGACCCAGTACTTC. Amino acids: CASSIGEETQYF.

The rearrangement links TRBV7-2 to TRBJ2-7; perhaps TRBD1 as D (5 bases). CDR1 is SGHTA, CDR2 FQGNSA, per germline. The ends were cut back, 3 bases at V and 3 bases at J, with 18 bases in the middle. This CDR3 has 16 residues. The CDR3 loop reads CASSFHGHQGVYEQYF. The DNA for the CDR3 is TGTGCCAGCAGCTTCCACGGCCATCAAGGGGTCTACGAGCAGTACTTC.

This clone was seen a single time. The V call is TRBV6-1, the J call TRBJ1-1; 9 positions agree with TRBD1. CDR3 length: 17 amino acids. Looked up from germline, CDR1 is MNHNS and CDR2 is SASEGT. V dropped 3 bases and J dropped 11; count of bases not matched to a gene: 19. CDR3 sequence (DNA): TGTGCCAGCAGTGAGTTCCCATTCCCGGGACAGGGATTGAATGCTTTCTTT. It codes for CASSEFPFPGQGLNAFF.